The 18 T cell receptor beta chains given below trace back to one sample, sequenced in a study of blood T cell repertoires in COVID-19. Generated by immunoSEQ multiplex PCR, the TCRdb table keeps only in-frame clones and is missing some. The sample gives over 150,000 clones, roughly 90% of which show up once; 0.53% is in the top ten. Sample: peripheral blood. The receptor set was obtained from a man aged 45 to 65 with acute or convalescent COVID-19.

The rearrangement joins TRBV10-1 to TRBJ2-3; tentatively, D is TRBD1 (6 bases). V was cut by 6 bases and J by 3 bases, with 16 bases left in between. The germline gives CDR1 WNHNN, CDR2 SYGVQD (reference sequence). The CDR3 extends over 15 amino acids. This CDR3 reads CASSVGGSLTDTQYF. The DNA for the CDR3 is TGCGCCAGCAGCGTAGGGGGATCCCTTACAGATACGCAGTATTTT.

CDR3 DNA sequence: TGCGCCAGCAGCTTGGATCACAGGACTACTGGAAACACCATATATTTT. Protein: CASSLDHRTTGNTIYF. J is TRBJ1-3 and V is TRBV5-1; possible D gene TRBD1, 5 bases. Germline loops: CDR1 SGHRS, CDR2 YFSETQ. V lost 0 bases, J lost 2 bases, and 12 bases lay in between. The CDR3 spans 16 residues. Filled out from reference TRBV5-1 and TRBJ1-3, the complete variable domain reads KAGVTQTPRYLIKTRGQQVTLSCSPISGHRSVSWYQQTPGQGLQFLFEYFSETQRNKGNFPGRFSGRQFSNSRSEMNVSTLELGDSALYLCASSLDHRTTGNTIYFGEGSWLTVV.

This chain links TRBV12-5 with TRBJ2-1; 9 nucleotides agree with TRBD2. In germline, CDR1 is LGHNT, CDR2 FRNRAP. Trimming removed 1 base from V and 4 bases from J; junction bases left unmatched: 8. CDR3 size: 17 residues. The CDR3 nucleotides are TGTGCTAGTGGTTTGGACGCGGGAGGGTCCATTTACAATGAGCAGTTCTTC. Its translation: CASGLDAGGSIYNEQFF.

This chain connects TRBV6-5 to TRBJ2-1; TRBD2 agrees at 7 bases. With 1 base clipped from V and 7 bases from J, the junction kept 10 bases outside the gene matches. Germline V CDR1 and CDR2: MNHEY, SVGAGI. The CDR3 covers 16 residues. Here the CDR3 reads CASSYYRGSGMNEQFF. DNA of the CDR3: TGTGCCAGCAGTTACTACCGGGGGAGCGGGATGAATGAGCAGTTCTTC.

This clone was observed a few times. The rearrangement links TRBV12-3 or TRBV12-4 to TRBJ1-5; D gene ambiguous. The CDR3 is 13 amino acids. The V gene lost 4 bases and the J gene lost 3 bases, with 7 bases spanning the gap. CDR3 residues: CASSSPHNQPQHF. CDR3 coding DNA: TGTGCCAGCAGTTCCCCCCACAATCAGCCCCAGCATTTT.

This clone has a single count. J is TRBJ2-7 and V is TRBV6-2 or TRBV6-3; perhaps TRBD1 as D (6 bases). The CDR3 length is 14 residues. Trimming took 2 bases from V and 5 from J, leaving 13 bases between them. Germline assignment: CDR1 MNHEY and CDR2 SVGEGT. CDR3 in amino acids: CASSYQGGWDEQYV. The CDR3 DNA follows: TGTGCCAGCAGTTACCAAGGGGGTTGGGACGAGCAGTACGTC.

V gene TRBV5-1 combines with J gene TRBJ1-2; 8 nucleotides align to TRBD1. The germline gives CDR1 SGHRS, CDR2 YFSETQ. J lost 3 bases, V lost 4 bases, and 5 bases had no gene match. The CDR3 is made up of 14 amino acids. CDR3 protein: CASSPGGLDYGYTF. Written as DNA, the CDR3 is TGCGCCAGCAGCCCAGGGGGCTTGGACTATGGCTACACCTTC.

The table lists this clone with a count of one. V is TRBV2 and J is TRBJ2-5; no clear D gene. V was clipped by 8 bases and J by 0 bases, with 16 bases between them. CDR1 and CDR2 from the germline V gene are SNHLY and FYNNEI. CDR3 length: 15 residues. The CDR3 reads CASSPARIDQETQYF. The CDR3 nucleotides read TGTGCCAGCTCTCCCGCGAGGATAGACCAAGAGACCCAGTACTTC. The full variable domain, in which reference TRBV2 and TRBJ2-5 provide the parts outside the CDR3, is EPEVTQTPSHQVTQMGQEVILRCVPISNHLYFYWYRQILGQKVEFLVSFYNNEISEKSEIFDDQFSVERPDGSNFTLKIRSTKLEDSAMYFCASSPARIDQETQYFGPGTRLLVL.

The CDR3 region has the DNA TGTGCCAGCAGCTTAACCCACGCGACCGGGGAGCTGTTTTTT. Protein: CASSLTHATGELFF. This chain links TRBV7-2 with TRBJ2-2; D ambiguous. Trimming shortened V by 2 bases and J by 5 bases, and 9 bases separated the two germline ends. The CDR3 covers 14 residues. The germline gives CDR1 SGHTA, CDR2 FQGNSA.

The chain carries TRBV5-6 and TRBJ1-2; 9 nucleotides line up with TRBD1. After removal of 4 bases from V and 4 bases from J, the junction contained 5 bases not matched to a gene. Germline loops: CDR1 SGHDT, CDR2 YYEEEE. The CDR3 length is 14 residues. The CDR3 is CASSGQGISYGYTF. The CDR3, as DNA: TGTGCCAGCAGCGGACAGGGGATTAGCTATGGCTACACCTTC. Together with reference TRBV5-6 and TRBJ1-2, the CDR3 gives the full variable domain: DAGVTQSPTHLIKTRGQQVTLRCSPKSGHDTVSWYQQALGQGPQFIFQYYEEEERQRGNFPDRFSGHQFPNYSSELNVNALLLGDSALYLCASSGQGISYGYTFGSGTRLTVV.

This chain connects TRBV6-5 to TRBJ2-5; maybe TRBD2 (6 bases). CDR1 is MNHEY and CDR2 is SVGAGI in the germline V gene. CDR3 length: 13 residues. Trimming removed 7 bases at V and 5 bases at J, with 14 bases between. The CDR3 here is CASTSRGWETQYF. In DNA, the CDR3 is TGTGCCAGCACTTCTCGGGGGTGGGAGACCCAGTACTTC.

This sequence joins TRBV3-1 (or the pseudogene TRBV3-2) and TRBJ1-3; 7 nucleotides match TRBD1. The CDR3 is 16 residues long. Germline V gene data show CDR1 as LGHDT and CDR2 as YNNKEL (reference sequence). The ends lost 3 bases at V and 3 bases at J; junction bases unmatched: 8. CDR3: CASSQQTGFGGNTIYF. The CDR3 DNA sequence: TGTGCCAGCAGCCAGCAGACAGGGTTCGGTGGAAACACCATATATTTT.

The chain links TRBV15 to TRBJ1-5, with a tentative D call TRBD1 (5 bases). V was clipped by 0 bases and J by 2 bases, with 8 bases between them. The CDR3 is 15 amino acids. Looked up from germline, CDR1 is LNHNV and CDR2 is YYDKDF (reference sequence). CDR3 residues: CATSREDSGNQPQHF. The CDR3 region has the DNA TGTGCCACCAGCAGAGAAGACAGTGGCAATCAGCCCCAGCATTTT.

This clone was seen only a few times. The chain has TRBV3-1 (or the pseudogene TRBV3-2) and TRBJ1-1; 9 positions match TRBD1. Germline V CDR1 and CDR2: LGHDT, YNNKEL (reference sequence). V shed 1 base, J shed 12 bases, and the junction held 9 bases outside the gene matches. The CDR3 spans 14 residues. The CDR3 loop reads CASSQAATGGSTFF. The CDR3 DNA sequence: TGTGCCAGCAGCCAAGCTGCGACAGGGGGTTCAACTTTCTTT.

This chain links TRBV28 with TRBJ1-4; the D gene is possibly TRBD1 (6 bases). The length of the CDR3 is 14 residues. Germline values: CDR1 MDHEN, CDR2 SYDVKM. V lost 5 bases, J lost 5 bases, and 12 bases lay in between. In nucleotides, the CDR3 is TGTGCCAGCAGTGGACAGACCCTAAATGAAAAACTGTTTTTT. It codes for CASSGQTLNEKLFF.

The chain employs TRBV19 and TRBJ2-1, with TRBD2 matching 7 bases. Germline trimming cut 1 base from V and 7 bases from J; bases unmatched to any gene: 7. CDR3 size: 15 residues. Germline CDR1 LNHDA, CDR2 SQIVND (reference sequence). The chain's CDR3 is CASSIGTREKNEQFF. CDR3 sequence (DNA): TGTGCCAGTAGTATAGGGACTAGAGAGAAAAATGAGCAGTTCTTC.

The chain employs TRBV9 and TRBJ2-5, with D possibly matching TRBD1 (6 bases). The CDR3 is made up of 14 amino acids. CDR1 SGDLS and CDR2 YYNGEE come from the germline V gene. V lost 3 bases, J lost 3 bases, and 12 bases lay in between. The CDR3 bases are TGTGCCAGCAGCGAGGGGGAGACGAAAGAGACCCAGTACTTC. The encoded protein is CASSEGETKETQYF.

There are a few counts of this clone. The chain has TRBV23-1 and TRBJ2-5, with 8 bases that match TRBD1. TRBV23-1 is an ORF; its function is uncertain. The J segment lost 4 bases and the V segment lost 3 bases, leaving 19 bases of the junction unmatched. This CDR3 spans 19 amino acids. CDR3 sequence (DNA): TGCGCCAGCAGTCATACCCCCGGCGGGACAGGAGGGGTAGGAGAGACCCAGTACTTC. Amino acids: CASSHTPGGTGGVGETQYF.